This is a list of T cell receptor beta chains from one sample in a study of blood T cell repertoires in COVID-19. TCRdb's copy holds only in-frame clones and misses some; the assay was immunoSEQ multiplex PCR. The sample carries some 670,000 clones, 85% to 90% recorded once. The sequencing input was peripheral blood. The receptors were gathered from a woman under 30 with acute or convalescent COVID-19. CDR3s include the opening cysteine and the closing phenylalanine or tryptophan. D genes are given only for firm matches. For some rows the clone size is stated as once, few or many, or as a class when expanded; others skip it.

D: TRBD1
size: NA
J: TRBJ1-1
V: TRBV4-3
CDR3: CASSQGTGDLNTEAFF
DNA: TGCGCCAGCAGCCAGGGGACAGGAGACCTTAACACTGAAGCTTTCTTT

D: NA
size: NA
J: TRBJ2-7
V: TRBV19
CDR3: CASSMVRASLYEQYF
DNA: TGTGCCAGTAGTATGGTTCGAGCCTCCCTGTATGAGCAGTACTTC

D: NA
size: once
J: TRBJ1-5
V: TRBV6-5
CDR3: CASSYSRLRADQPQHF
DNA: TGTGCCAGCAGTTACTCGAGGTTGCGGGCAGATCAGCCCCAGCATTTT

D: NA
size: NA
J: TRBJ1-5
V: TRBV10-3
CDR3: CAISESMGAGQPQHF
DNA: TGTGCCATCAGTGAGTCGATGGGGGCAGGTCAGCCCCAGCATTTT

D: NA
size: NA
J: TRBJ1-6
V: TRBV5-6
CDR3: CASSFPSRVNSPLHF
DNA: TGTGCCAGCAGCTTTCCATCCCGGGTTAATTCACCCCTCCACTTT

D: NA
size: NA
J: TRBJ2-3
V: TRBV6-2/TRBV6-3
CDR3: CASSLELAGGLSVTQYF
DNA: TGTGCCAGCAGTTTGGAATTGGCGGGTGGGCTATCTGTTACGCAGTATTTT

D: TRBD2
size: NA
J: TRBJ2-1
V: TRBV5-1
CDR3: CASSKTGTSGGPEMNEQFF
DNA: TGCGCCAGCAGCAAAACAGGGACTAGCGGGGGCCCCGAGATGAATGAGCAGTTCTTC

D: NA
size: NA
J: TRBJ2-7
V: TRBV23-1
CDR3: CASSHYRVKTENYEQYF
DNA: TGCGCCAGCAGTCACTATCGGGTGAAGACCGAGAACTACGAGCAGTACTTC

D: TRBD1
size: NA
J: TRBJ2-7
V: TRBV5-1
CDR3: CASSQAGTGYEQYF
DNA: TGCGCCAGCAGTCAAGCCGGGACAGGCTACGAGCAGTACTTC

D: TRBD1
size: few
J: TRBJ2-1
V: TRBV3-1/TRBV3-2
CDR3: CASMSPGGPYNEQFF
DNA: TGTGCCAGCATGAGTCCAGGGGGCCCCTACAATGAGCAGTTCTTC

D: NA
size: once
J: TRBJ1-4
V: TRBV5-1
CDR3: CASSLRPGGEKLFF
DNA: TGCGCCAGCAGCTTGCGCCCAGGAGGGGAAAAACTGTTTTTT

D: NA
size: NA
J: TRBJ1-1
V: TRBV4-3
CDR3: CASSQAVNTEAFF
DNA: TGCGCCAGCAGCCAAGCGGTGAACACTGAAGCTTTCTTT

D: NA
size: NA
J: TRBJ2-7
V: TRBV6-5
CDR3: CASSYSSGRYEQYF
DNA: TGTGCCAGCAGTTACTCGAGCGGACGCTACGAGCAGTACTTC

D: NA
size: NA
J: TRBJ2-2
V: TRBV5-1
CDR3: CASTPRGTTSTGELFF
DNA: TGCGCCAGCACCCCCAGGGGCACTACAAGCACCGGGGAGCTGTTTTTT

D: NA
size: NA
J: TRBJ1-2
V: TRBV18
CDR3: CASSPDSSNYGYTF
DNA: TGTGCCAGCTCACCGGACAGCTCTAACTATGGCTACACCTTC

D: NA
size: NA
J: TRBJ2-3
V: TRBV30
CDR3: CAWMSSLVSTDTQYF
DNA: TGTGCCTGGATGAGTTCGCTGGTTAGCACAGATACGCAGTATTTT

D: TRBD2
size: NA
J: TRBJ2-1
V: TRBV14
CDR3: CASSHPGTSPYNEQFF
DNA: TGTGCCAGCAGCCACCCCGGGACTAGCCCCTACAATGAGCAGTTCTTC

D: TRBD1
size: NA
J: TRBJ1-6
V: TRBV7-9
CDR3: CASSLLIPTGDNSPLHF
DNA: TGTGCCAGCAGCTTACTGATTCCGACAGGGGATAATTCACCCCTCCACTTT

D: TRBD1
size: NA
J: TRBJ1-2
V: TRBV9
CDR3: CASSVEWTGVYGYTF
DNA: TGTGCCAGCAGCGTAGAATGGACAGGGGTCTATGGCTACACCTTC

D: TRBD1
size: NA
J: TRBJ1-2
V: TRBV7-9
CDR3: CASSQTGKGDGYTF
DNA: TGTGCCAGCAGTCAGACAGGGAAGGGCGATGGCTACACCTTC

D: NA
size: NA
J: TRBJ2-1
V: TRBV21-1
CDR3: CASSSGVLTPGEQFF
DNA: TGTGCCAGCAGCTCAGGGGTTCTGACGCCTGGGGAGCAGTTCTTC

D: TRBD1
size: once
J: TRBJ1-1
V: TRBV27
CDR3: CASTRQGFGTEAFF
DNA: TGTGCCAGCACCCGACAGGGTTTCGGCACTGAAGCTTTCTTT

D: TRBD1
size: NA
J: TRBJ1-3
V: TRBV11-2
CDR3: CASSHSGQLSGNTIYF
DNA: TGTGCCAGCAGCCATTCGGGACAGCTCTCTGGAAACACCATATATTTT

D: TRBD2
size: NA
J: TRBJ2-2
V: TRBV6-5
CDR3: CASSYSNLAGAGELFF
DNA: TGTGCCAGCAGTTACTCGAACCTAGCGGGGGCCGGGGAGCTGTTTTTT

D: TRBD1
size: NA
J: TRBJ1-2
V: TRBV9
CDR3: CASSPGTDTFRSPGYTF
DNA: TGTGCCAGCAGCCCCGGGACAGATACTTTCCGTTCCCCCGGCTACACCTTC

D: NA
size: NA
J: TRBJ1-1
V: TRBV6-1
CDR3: CASSESLEAFF
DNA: TGTGCCAGCAGTGAATCTCTCGAAGCTTTCTTT

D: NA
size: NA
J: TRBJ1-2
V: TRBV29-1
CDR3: CSVPSRNRLNYGYTF
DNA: TGCAGCGTCCCCTCAAGGAACAGACTAAACTATGGCTACACCTTC

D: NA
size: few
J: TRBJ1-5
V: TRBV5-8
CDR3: CASSFRGENQPQHF
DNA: TGTGCCAGCAGCTTCAGGGGAGAGAATCAGCCCCAGCATTTT

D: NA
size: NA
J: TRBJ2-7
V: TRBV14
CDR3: CASSQDVIQYEQYF
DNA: TGTGCCAGCAGCCAAGATGTAATCCAGTACGAGCAGTACTTC

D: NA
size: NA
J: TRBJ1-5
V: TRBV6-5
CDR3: CATQKGGNQPQHF
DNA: TGTGCCACCCAGAAGGGGGGCAATCAGCCCCAGCATTTT

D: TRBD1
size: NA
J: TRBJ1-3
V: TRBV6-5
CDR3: CASSPGQGGGNTIYF
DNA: TGTGCCAGCAGCCCGGGACAGGGCGGCGGGAACACCATATATTTT

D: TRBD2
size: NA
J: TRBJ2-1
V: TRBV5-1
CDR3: CASSGLAGGTEQFF
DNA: TGCGCCAGCAGCGGACTAGCGGGGGGGACTGAGCAGTTCTTC

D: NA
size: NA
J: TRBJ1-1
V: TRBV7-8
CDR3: CASSLPIRGGNTEAFF
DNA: TGTGCCAGCAGCTTACCCATTCGGGGAGGGAACACTGAAGCTTTCTTT

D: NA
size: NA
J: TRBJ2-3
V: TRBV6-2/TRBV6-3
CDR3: CASSQPMRDTQYF
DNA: TGTGCCAGCAGCCAACCCATGCGAGATACGCAGTATTTT

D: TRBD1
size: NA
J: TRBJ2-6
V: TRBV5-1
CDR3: CASSRDRGPGANVLTF
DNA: TGCGCCAGCAGCCGGGACAGGGGGCCTGGGGCCAACGTCCTGACTTTC

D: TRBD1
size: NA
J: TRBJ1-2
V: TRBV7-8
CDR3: CASSLAFPPPLPTGPYGYTF
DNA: TGTGCCAGCAGCTTAGCTTTTCCTCCTCCTTTGCCGACAGGGCCCTATGGCTACACCTTC

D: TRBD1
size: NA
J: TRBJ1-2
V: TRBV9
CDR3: CASSAGQGVSYGYTF
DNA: TGTGCCAGCAGCGCTGGGCAGGGGGTTTCCTATGGCTACACCTTC

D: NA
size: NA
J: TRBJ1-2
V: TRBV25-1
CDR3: CASSEWTFMGYTF
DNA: TGTGCCAGCAGTGAATGGACTTTTATGGGCTACACCTTC

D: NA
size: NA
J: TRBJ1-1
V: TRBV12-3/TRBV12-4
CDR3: CASSLRANTEAFF
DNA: TGTGCCAGCAGTTTACGAGCGAACACTGAAGCTTTCTTT

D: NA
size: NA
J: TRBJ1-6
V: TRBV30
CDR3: CAWSVRWFSNSPLHF
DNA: TGTGCCTGGAGTGTACGGTGGTTCTCTAATTCACCCCTCCACTTT

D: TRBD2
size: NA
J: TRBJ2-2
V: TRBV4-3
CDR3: CASSQEASGTGELFF
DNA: TGCGCCAGCAGCCAAGAGGCTAGCGGGACCGGGGAGCTGTTTTTT

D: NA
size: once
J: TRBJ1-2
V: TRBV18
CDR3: CASSEGSEAHYGYTF
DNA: TGTGCCAGCTCGGAGGGCTCGGAGGCCCACTATGGCTACACCTTC

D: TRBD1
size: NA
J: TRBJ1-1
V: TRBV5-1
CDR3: CASSFGTGGGRAEAFF
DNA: TGCGCCAGCAGCTTTGGGACAGGGGGTGGAAGGGCTGAAGCTTTCTTT

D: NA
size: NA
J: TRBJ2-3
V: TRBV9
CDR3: CASSALLGRTDTQYF
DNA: TGTGCCAGCAGCGCGTTACTAGGACGCACAGATACGCAGTATTTT

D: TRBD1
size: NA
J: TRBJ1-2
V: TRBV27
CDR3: CASSDRGHGYTF
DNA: TGTGCCAGCAGCGACAGGGGGCACGGCTACACCTTC

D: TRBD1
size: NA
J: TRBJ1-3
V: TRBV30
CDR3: CAWTHTGVGGNTIYF
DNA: TGTGCCTGGACTCATACAGGGGTCGGTGGAAACACCATATATTTT

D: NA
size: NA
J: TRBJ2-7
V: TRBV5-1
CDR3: CASSLADRPLYEQYF
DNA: TGCGCCAGCAGCTTGGCTGACAGGCCCCTCTACGAGCAGTACTTC

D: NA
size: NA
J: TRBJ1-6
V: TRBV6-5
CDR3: CASSYGVEDSPLHF
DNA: TGTGCCAGCAGTTACGGAGTTGAGGATTCACCCCTCCACTTT

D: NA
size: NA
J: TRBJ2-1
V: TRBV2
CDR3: CASIDNEQFF
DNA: TGTGCCAGCATAGACAATGAGCAGTTCTTC

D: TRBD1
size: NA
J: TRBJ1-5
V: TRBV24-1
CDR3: CATSDLTGNQPQHF
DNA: TGTGCCACCAGTGACCTGACAGGGAATCAGCCCCAGCATTTT

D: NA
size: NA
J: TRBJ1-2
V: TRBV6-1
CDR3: CASSEGARVLYYTF
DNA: TGTGCCAGCAGTGAGGGGGCGCGGGTGTTATACTACACCTTC

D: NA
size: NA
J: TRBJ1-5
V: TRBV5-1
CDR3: CASSLGAGNNQPQHF
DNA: TGCGCCAGCAGTTTAGGGGCAGGAAACAATCAGCCCCAGCATTTT

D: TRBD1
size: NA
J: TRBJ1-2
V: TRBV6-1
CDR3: CASSEGDRVVWGYTF
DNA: TGTGCCAGCAGTGAAGGGGACAGGGTTGTGTGGGGCTACACCTTC

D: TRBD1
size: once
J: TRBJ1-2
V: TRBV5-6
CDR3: CASSLQGRDYGYTF
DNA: TGTGCCAGCAGCTTACAGGGGAGAGACTATGGCTACACCTTC

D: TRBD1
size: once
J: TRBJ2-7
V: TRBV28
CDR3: CASTSNGQGGYEQYF
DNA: TGTGCCAGCACTTCTAATGGACAGGGGGGATACGAGCAGTACTTC

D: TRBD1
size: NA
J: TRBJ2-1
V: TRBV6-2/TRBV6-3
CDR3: CASSYSGTGAEQFF
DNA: TGTGCCAGCAGTTACTCAGGGACAGGGGCCGAGCAGTTCTTC

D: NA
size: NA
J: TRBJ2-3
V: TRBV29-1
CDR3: CSVRTESTDTQYF
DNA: TGCAGCGTTAGAACAGAAAGCACAGATACGCAGTATTTT